This T cell receptor beta chain was recovered during a study of cytomegalovirus exposure and HLA in healthy donors. Turning to the study itself: Membership in the Caucasian-associated ancestry cluster was found for around 85% of about 430 genotyped donors. General study results and limits: Common viral pathogens were later found to be apparently linked to several of the most significant clusters. V- and J-gene trimming in TCR beta was tied to a missense DCLRE1C variant by an analysis performed later. Accurate prediction of HLA-A and HLA-B alleles (for most subjects) was reportedly achieved from TCR beta sequences.

The V end was cut by 2 bases, the J end by 0 bases, with 9 bases between. CDR3 length: 15 amino acids. From germline, CDR1 is SEHNR and CDR2 FQNEAQ (reference sequence). Details on this clone: The target antigen is unknown.

The PCR used 60 Vbeta and 13 Jbeta primers. The protocol was immunoSEQ multiplex PCR, while the TCRdb copy is restricted to in-frame clones and leaves out a portion. The table lists 55,000 to 65,000 clones. The receptor was derived from a woman aged 18-29 years in good health and CMV-seronegative. The chain is built from TRBV7-9 and TRBJ2-3, with a weak D call TRBD2 (6 bases). The material sequenced was PBMCs. Written as DNA, the CDR3 is TGTGCCAGCAGCTTACTGGGGACTAGCACAGATACGCAGTATTTT. As protein: CASSLLGTSTDTQYF.